These T cell receptor beta chains were read from a single sample in a study of blood T cell repertoires in COVID-19. This table comes from immunoSEQ multiplex PCR, and its TCRdb copy is limited to in-frame clones, with some not included. The repertoire includes about 130,000 clones, 84% of them detected once, and around an eighth sits in the top ten. Source material: peripheral blood. These receptors were taken from a woman under 40 who had recovered from COVID-19. Each CDR3 is given with its conserved first and last residue. The order of the fields is CDR3 protein, CDR3 DNA, clone size, D gene, V gene, J gene. D genes are given only for firm matches. A row's size may be missing; if present it is once, few, many or a size class.

CASSPTPSSYEQYF	TGTGCCAGCAGCCCGACACCGAGCTCCTACGAGCAGTACTTC	-	-	TRBV5-8	TRBJ2-7
CASSYSRQQPQHF	TGTGCCAGCAGTTACTCGAGGCAGCAGCCCCAGCATTTT	-	-	TRBV6-5	TRBJ1-5
CASSLDLLAGGPFVPYEQYF	TGTGCCAGCAGTCTAGACCTACTAGCGGGAGGGCCTTTCGTCCCTTACGAGCAGTACTTC	-	TRBD2	TRBV6-6	TRBJ2-7
CASSGRTGSSTDTQYF	TGTGCCAGCAGCGGACGGACAGGGTCTAGCACAGATACGCAGTATTTT	-	TRBD1	TRBV5-6	TRBJ2-3
CASSPHRVSPLSYEQYF	TGCGCCAGCAGCCCGCACAGGGTTAGCCCCCTTTCCTACGAGCAGTACTTC	-	-	TRBV4-1	TRBJ2-7
CASSEAGGEGTSYEQYF	TGTGCCAGCAGTGAAGCGGGGGGGGAGGGAACTTCCTACGAGCAGTACTTC	-	TRBD2	TRBV2	TRBJ2-7
CAWSVRVDEQFF	TGTGCCTGGAGTGTACGGGTTGATGAGCAGTTCTTC	-	-	TRBV30	TRBJ2-1
CASSLMGLAGKKDEQYF	TGTGCCAGCAGCTTAATGGGACTAGCGGGGAAAAAGGACGAGCAGTACTTC	-	TRBD2	TRBV7-2	TRBJ2-7
CASSRGTDYGYTF	TGCGCCAGCAGCCGGGGAACGGACTATGGCTACACCTTC	-	-	TRBV5-1	TRBJ1-2
CASSQGTANSPLHF	TGCGCCAGCAGCCAGGGGACAGCTAATTCACCCCTCCACTTT	-	TRBD1	TRBV5-1	TRBJ1-6
CASSLERGTPGNTIYF	TGTGCCAGCAGCTTAGAAAGGGGAACTCCAGGAAACACCATATATTTT	-	-	TRBV13	TRBJ1-3
CSARPGRTQYF	TGCAGTGCTAGGCCGGGAAGGACCCAGTACTTC	-	-	TRBV20-1	TRBJ2-5
CASSPRDIGETQYF	TGCGCCAGCAGCCCCCGGGACATCGGGGAGACCCAGTACTTC	-	-	TRBV10-2	TRBJ2-5
CASSFPGDNQPQHF	TGTGCCAGCAGCTTTCCAGGGGACAATCAGCCCCAGCATTTT	many	-	TRBV5-6	TRBJ1-5
CASSHGQGAYEQYF	TGCGCCAGCAGCCACGGACAGGGGGCCTACGAGCAGTACTTC	-	TRBD1	TRBV4-1	TRBJ2-7
CASSLGQGGTEAFF	TGTGCCAGCAGTCTCGGACAGGGTGGTACTGAAGCTTTCTTT	-	TRBD1	TRBV2	TRBJ1-1
CASSYEALATDTQYF	TGTGCCAGCAGTTACGAGGCTCTAGCCACAGATACGCAGTATTTT	-	-	TRBV6-6	TRBJ2-3
CASSEMEGGSYGYTF	TGTGCCAGCAGTGAAATGGAAGGGGGATCCTATGGCTACACCTTC	-	-	TRBV25-1	TRBJ1-2
CASSTTGANEKLFF	TGTGCCAGTAGTACAACAGGGGCTAATGAAAAACTGTTTTTT	once	TRBD1	TRBV19	TRBJ1-4
CASSQSLAGGPNTQYF	TGTGCCAGCAGCCAATCACTAGCGGGAGGGCCAAATACGCAGTATTTT	-	TRBD2	TRBV4-2	TRBJ2-3
CASSGGGSTDTQYF	TGCGCCAGCAGTGGAGGGGGAAGCACAGATACGCAGTATTTT	-	-	TRBV10-1	TRBJ2-3
CASSLYNEQFF	TGTGCCAGCAGCCTCTACAATGAGCAGTTCTTC	-	-	TRBV5-4	TRBJ2-1
CASSSQGGTANEKLFF	TGTGCCAGCAGCTCTCAAGGGGGTACGGCTAATGAAAAACTGTTTTTT	-	-	TRBV7-2	TRBJ1-4
CASSPQRVREYEQYF	TGTGCCAGCTCACCACAACGAGTACGGGAGTACGAGCAGTACTTC	-	-	TRBV18	TRBJ2-7
CASSIDPPTANTEAFF	TGTGCCAGTAGTATAGATCCCCCGACAGCGAACACTGAAGCTTTCTTT	-	-	TRBV19	TRBJ1-1
CASSLNRDRDYGYTF	TGCGCCAGCAGCTTGAACCGGGACAGGGACTATGGCTACACCTTC	-	TRBD1	TRBV5-1	TRBJ1-2
CASSISGFLTGEDNTEAFF	TGTGCCAGTAGTATCTCAGGTTTCCTTACAGGGGAAGATAACACTGAAGCTTTCTTT	-	TRBD1	TRBV19	TRBJ1-1
CASSLYSGNTIYF	TGTGCCAGCAGCCTCTACTCTGGAAACACCATATATTTT	-	-	TRBV7-6	TRBJ1-3
CASSLGGPSSYNSPLHF	TGCGCCAGCAGCTTGGGAGGGCCCAGCTCCTATAATTCACCCCTCCACTTT	-	-	TRBV5-1	TRBJ1-6
CASSGGQTASYEQYF	TGTGCCAGCAGTGGCGGTCAGACAGCCTCCTACGAGCAGTACTTC	-	-	TRBV2	TRBJ2-7
CASSPLALAGAEQYF	TGTGCCAGCAGCCCTCTAGCACTAGCGGGAGCCGAGCAGTACTTC	once	TRBD2	TRBV7-9	TRBJ2-7
CASSEPTGSKSYGYTF	TGTGCCAGCAGTGAACCAACAGGGTCGAAAAGTTATGGCTACACCTTC	-	-	TRBV6-1	TRBJ1-2
CASSPCAGVARKPRQFF	TGCGCCAGCAGTCCCTGCGCAGGGGTAGCAAGGAAGCCTCGCCAATTTTTT	-	-	TRBV23-1	TRBJ1-1
CASSIPPTPVRAGELFF	TGTGCCAGTAGTATCCCGCCTACGCCTGTCCGGGCCGGGGAGCTGTTTTTT	-	-	TRBV19	TRBJ2-2
CASSSGVSNYGYTF	TGTGCCAGTTCCTCGGGGGTTTCTAACTATGGCTACACCTTC	-	-	TRBV19	TRBJ1-2
CSVVPTGYEQYF	TGCAGCGTTGTCCCAACAGGGTACGAGCAGTACTTC	-	-	TRBV29-1	TRBJ2-7
CASRGKPGQLNTEAFF	TGTGCCAGTAGGGGTAAGCCAGGACAATTGAACACTGAAGCTTTCTTT	-	-	TRBV19	TRBJ1-1
CASSPEGTDSTDTQYF	TGTGCCAGCAGCCCGGAAGGGACAGACAGCACAGATACGCAGTATTTT	few	TRBD1	TRBV7-6	TRBJ2-3
CASSYSVGGPETQYF	TGTGCCAGCAGTTACTCCGTGGGGGGACCGGAGACCCAGTACTTC	-	-	TRBV6-5	TRBJ2-5
CASSPIVQGTNTEAFF	TGTGCCAGCTCACCAATAGTTCAGGGGACGAACACTGAAGCTTTCTTT	-	-	TRBV18	TRBJ1-1
CASSLSARGGETQYF	TGTGCCAGCAGTTTATCCGCCCGTGGGGGCGAGACCCAGTACTTC	-	-	TRBV27	TRBJ2-5
CASSPAGGLWHEQYF	TGCGCCAGCAGCCCCGCCGGGGGGCTATGGCACGAGCAGTACTTC	-	-	TRBV23-1	TRBJ2-7
CASSPTGVNTEAFF	TGTGCCAGCTCACCGACAGGGGTGAACACTGAAGCTTTCTTT	-	TRBD1	TRBV18	TRBJ1-1
CASRADREHSPLHF	TGTGCCAGCAGGGCGGACAGGGAGCATTCACCCCTCCACTTT	-	TRBD1	TRBV9	TRBJ1-6
CASSLRRRTGLAQETQYF	TGCGCCAGCAGCCTGAGACGGAGGACAGGGCTGGCCCAAGAGACCCAGTACTTC	-	TRBD1	TRBV5-1	TRBJ2-5
CASSKDHGGLSYNEQFF	TGTGCCAGCAGCAAAGATCACGGGGGGCTCTCCTACAATGAGCAGTTCTTC	-	-	TRBV21-1	TRBJ2-1